The text below deals with one TCR beta chain. The length of the CDR3 is 14 residues. Trimming removed 2 bases from V and 2 bases from J; junction bases left unmatched: 2. Germline V gene data show CDR1 as MNHEY and CDR2 as SVGAGI. The entry originates in a study of cytomegalovirus exposure and HLA in healthy donors. 60 Vbeta and 13 Jbeta primers were used in PCR. Generated by immunoSEQ multiplex PCR, the TCRdb table keeps only in-frame clones and is missing some. Found here are roughly 150,000 clones, 70% to 90% of them singletons; the top ten hold 2% to 3%. The rearrangement joins TRBV6-5 to TRBJ1-2; 7 bases line up with TRBD1. This TCR came from a young man in good health and CMV-seropositive. Sample: PBMCs. The chain's CDR3 is CASSYVTGNYGYTF. As DNA, the CDR3 is TGTGCCAGCAGTTACGTGACAGGGAACTATGGCTACACCTTC.